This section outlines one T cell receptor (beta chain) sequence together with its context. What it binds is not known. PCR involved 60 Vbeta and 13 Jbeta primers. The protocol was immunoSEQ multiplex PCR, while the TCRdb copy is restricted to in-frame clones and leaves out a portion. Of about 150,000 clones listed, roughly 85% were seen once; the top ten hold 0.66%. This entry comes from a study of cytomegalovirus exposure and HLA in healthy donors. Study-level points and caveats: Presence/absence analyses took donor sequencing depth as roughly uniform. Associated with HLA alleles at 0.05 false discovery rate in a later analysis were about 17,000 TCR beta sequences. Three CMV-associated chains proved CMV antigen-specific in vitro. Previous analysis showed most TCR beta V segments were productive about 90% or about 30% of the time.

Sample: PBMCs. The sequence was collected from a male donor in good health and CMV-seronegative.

CDR3 DNA: TGTGCCAGCAGCTCTCCGGGACAGGCTCAGGAGGCTTTCTTT. Translation: CASSSPGQAQEAFF. The rearrangement links TRBV11-2 to TRBJ1-1; TRBD1 matches 8 bases. Per germline, CDR1 SGHAT and CDR2 FQNNGV. This CDR3 contains 14 residues. With 4 bases clipped from V and 11 bases from J, the junction kept 12 bases outside the gene matches.